This T cell receptor (beta chain) came from a study of blood T cell repertoires in COVID-19. Study overall: T cells, B-cell-depleted T cells, or PBMCs supplied cDNA or gDNA.

Original analysis: For nucleated cells, counts were estimated from reference gene primer amplification. Produced via immunoSEQ multiplex PCR; TCRdb's table is partial and in-frame only. D and trimming come from the DNA, and the V and J calls and clone size come from that table. The table shows around 330,000 clones, with roughly 90% occurring only once. This CDR3 is 16 amino acids long. The V end lost 4 bases, the J end lost 5 bases, and 19 bases lay between the germline ends. The germline gives CDR1 KGHDR, CDR2 SFDVKD. Sequenced input: peripheral blood. The V gene is TRBV24-1, the J gene TRBJ1-2; maybe TRBD1 (6 bases). The sequence came from a woman between 50 and 59 years old with active or convalescent COVID-19. CDR3 residues: CATSDHGDTEGYGYTF. DNA for the CDR3: TGTGCCACCAGTGACCACGGGGACACCGAGGGGTATGGCTACACCTTC.